The source of this T cell receptor (beta chain) is a study of blood T cell repertoires in COVID-19. Study information: Sample material is recorded as cDNA or gDNA derived from T cells, B-cell-depleted T cells, or PBMCs.

Produced via immunoSEQ multiplex PCR; TCRdb's table is partial and in-frame only. The top ten hold less than 50% of the sample, which has 120,000 to 150,000 clones, 84% seen once. The V gene end was trimmed by 2 bases and the J gene end by 3 bases; junction bases not matched to a gene: 4. From germline, CDR1 is MNHNY and CDR2 SVGAGI (reference sequence). The CDR3 contains 14 residues. The V call is TRBV6-6, the J call TRBJ2-7, with 7 bases identical to TRBD1. The receptor's source is a human donor in a cohort sampled during active COVID-19. Input material: peripheral blood. In DNA form, the CDR3 reads TGTGCCAGCAGTTACCCAGGGGGTGGCTACGAGCAGTACTTC. Its translation: CASSYPGGGYEQYF.